This section outlines one TCR beta chain sequence together with its context. This receptor's antigen is unknown. Per-nucleotide qualities are absent, and no much larger clonotype sits a single base away. The sample originates from a study of OX40 agonist ivuxolimab in advanced cancers. Study-level background: Ivuxolimab, which targeted the costimulatory receptor OX40 (CD134), was an agonistic, fully human IgG2 monoclonal antibody. Intravenous ivuxolimab was administered to patients every 2 weeks at six dose levels: 0.01, 0.1, 0.3, 1.5, 3 and 10 mg/kg. Of the approximately 50 dose-escalation patients, hepatocellular carcinoma was present in about 20, melanoma in roughly 15, renal cell carcinoma in 9 and head and neck cancer in 9. In the dose-escalation cohort, 82.7% of patients were male, and the mean age was around 60 years, with a range of about 20 to 79. Prior anti-PD-1, anti-PD-L1 or anti-CTLA-4 therapy was permitted, and checkpoint inhibitors had been received by less than 45% of dose-escalation patients. Partial responses were achieved by three dose-escalation patients, of whom one had hepatocellular carcinoma and two had cutaneous melanoma. The point of sequencing TCRbeta in the periphery was to test whether ivuxolimab changed TCR sequence diversity and drove clonal T-cell expansion. The monotherapy dose-escalation portion (N of about 47 patients) of the phase I ivuxolimab trial is reported in the paper.

Points the paper makes about the study in general: Antigen specificity was not determined for the clonally expanded peripheral T cells. At doses of 0.1 to 3.0 mg/kg, clonal expansion of both CD4+ and CD8+ blood T cells was observed from baseline to week 6. After ivuxolimab, more expanded clones were found on average in CD8+ T cells than in CD4+ T cells. Low levels of normalized T-cell clonal expansion were also seen in some patients who did not respond. In the 0.1-3.0 mg/kg groups, partial responders had among the lowest normalized peripheral clonal expansion, particularly in CD8+ T cells.

Germline trimming: 5 bases from V, 4 bases from J; junction bases outside gene matches: 1. The CDR3 has 12 amino acids, counting the end cysteine and phenylalanine. Only the CDR3 region is kept as DNA, spanning 36 bases read in frame from base 1. From the germline V gene (reference sequence), CDR1 is SEHNR and CDR2 is FQNEAQ. The trial excluded patients who had a history of autoimmune disease or who were on systemic immunosuppression. Peripheral blood for TCR sequencing was collected from all dose cohorts at baseline, on cycle 4 day 1, and on cycle 7 day 1. Samples were obtained from an open-label, multicenter, first-in-human phase I dose-escalation trial of ivuxolimab. Adults with locally advanced or metastatic head and neck squamous cell, hepatocellular, melanoma or renal cell carcinoma were enrolled in the trial. Before TCR sequencing, CD4+ T cells and CD8+ T cells from peripheral blood were sorted into separate populations.

Genomic DNA was extracted from sorted cells for sequencing of the TCRbeta CDR3 region. The immunoSEQ Assay was used for sequencing of TCRbeta CDR3 regions. In its TCRdb copy, this immuneACCESS table keeps in-frame sequences only and misses some clones. Where compared with another copy, unresolved V genes explain less than half of these, and the others have no known cause. This sample holds about 71,000 clones; about 81% were observed only once. More than 4% of the sample lies in the top ten. The clonotype originates from an adult with an advanced solid tumor such as melanoma, head and neck, liver or kidney cancer. The source material was CD4+ or CD8+ T cells sorted from blood, sampled in a trial of the OX40 agonist ivuxolimab. Recombination linked TRBV7-9 to TRBJ1-2, with 7 bases in between that match TRBD1. The CDR3 reads as follows: CASSRDSYGYTF. Here is the DNA: TGTGCCAGCAGCCGGGACAGCTATGGCTACACCTTC.